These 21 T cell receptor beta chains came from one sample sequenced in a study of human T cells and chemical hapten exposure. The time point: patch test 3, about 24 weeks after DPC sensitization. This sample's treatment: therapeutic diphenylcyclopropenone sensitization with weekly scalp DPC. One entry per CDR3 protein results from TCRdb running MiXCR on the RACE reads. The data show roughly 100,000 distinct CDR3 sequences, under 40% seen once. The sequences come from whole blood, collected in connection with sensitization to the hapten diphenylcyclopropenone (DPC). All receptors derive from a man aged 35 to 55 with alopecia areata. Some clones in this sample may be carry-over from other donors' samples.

CDR3 region: CASSLGGRLALYEQYF. CDR3 sequence (DNA): TGTGCCAGCAGCCTAGGGGGAAGACTAGCGCTCTACGAGCAGTACTTC. This chain joins TRBV7-2 and TRBJ2-7; TRBD2 aligns across 8 bases. The junction had 12 bases not matched to a gene; V was cut back by 5 bases and J by 3 bases. Germline assignment: CDR1 SGHTA and CDR2 FQGNSA. CDR3 size: 16 residues.

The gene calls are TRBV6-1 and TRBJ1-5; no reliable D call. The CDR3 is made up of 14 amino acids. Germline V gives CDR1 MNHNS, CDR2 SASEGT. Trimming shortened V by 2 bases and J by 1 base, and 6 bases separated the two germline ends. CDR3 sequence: CASSESNSNQPQHF. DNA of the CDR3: TGTGCCAGCAGTGAATCTAACAGCAATCAGCCCCAGCATTTT.

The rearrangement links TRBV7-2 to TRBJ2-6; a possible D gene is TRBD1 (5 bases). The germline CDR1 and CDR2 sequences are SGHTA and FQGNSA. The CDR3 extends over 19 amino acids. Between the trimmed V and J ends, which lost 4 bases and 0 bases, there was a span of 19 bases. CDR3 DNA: TGTGCCAGCAGCTCGAGGCAGGATAGGGGTGGCTCTGGGGCCAACGTCCTGACTTTC. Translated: CASSSRQDRGGSGANVLTF.

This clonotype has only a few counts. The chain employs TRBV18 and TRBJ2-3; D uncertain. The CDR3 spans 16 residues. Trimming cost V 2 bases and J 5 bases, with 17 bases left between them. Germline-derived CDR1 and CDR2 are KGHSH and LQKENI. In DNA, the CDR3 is TGTGCCAGCTCACCAAGGGCCGGTCAATTAGAAGATACGCAGTATTTT. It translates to CASSPRAGQLEDTQYF.

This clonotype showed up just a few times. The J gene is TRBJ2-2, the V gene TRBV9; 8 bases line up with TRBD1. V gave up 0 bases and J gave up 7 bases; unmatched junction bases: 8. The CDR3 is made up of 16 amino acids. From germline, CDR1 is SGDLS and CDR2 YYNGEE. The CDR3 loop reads CASSVASQGASGELFF. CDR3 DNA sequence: TGTGCCAGCAGCGTAGCCAGCCAGGGGGCCAGCGGGGAGCTGTTTTTT.

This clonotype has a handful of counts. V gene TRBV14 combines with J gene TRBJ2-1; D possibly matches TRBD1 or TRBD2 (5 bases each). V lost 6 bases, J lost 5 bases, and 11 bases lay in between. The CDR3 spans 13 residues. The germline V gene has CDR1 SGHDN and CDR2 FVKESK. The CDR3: CASSPGAHNEQFF. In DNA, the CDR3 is TGTGCCAGCAGTCCCGGGGCCCACAATGAGCAGTTCTTC.

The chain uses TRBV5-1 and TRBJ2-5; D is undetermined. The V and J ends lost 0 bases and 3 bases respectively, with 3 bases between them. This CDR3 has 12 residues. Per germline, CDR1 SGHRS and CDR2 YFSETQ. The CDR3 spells CASSLVEETQYF. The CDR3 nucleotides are TGCGCCAGCAGCTTGGTGGAAGAGACCCAGTACTTC.

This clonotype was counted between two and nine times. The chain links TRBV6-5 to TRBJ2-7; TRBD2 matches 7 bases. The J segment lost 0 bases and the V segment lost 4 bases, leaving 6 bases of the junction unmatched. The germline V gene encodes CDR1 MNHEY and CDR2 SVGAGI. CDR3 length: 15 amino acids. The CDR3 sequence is CASSSLAANSYEQYV. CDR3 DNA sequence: TGTGCCAGCAGTTCCCTAGCGGCGAACTCCTACGAGCAGTACGTC.

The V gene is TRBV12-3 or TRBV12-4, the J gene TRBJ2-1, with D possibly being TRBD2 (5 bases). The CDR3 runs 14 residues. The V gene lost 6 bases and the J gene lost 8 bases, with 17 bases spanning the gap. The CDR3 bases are TGTGCCAGCAGCCCCCTCGGAGGCGGCGATGAGCAGTTCTTC. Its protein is CASSPLGGGDEQFF.

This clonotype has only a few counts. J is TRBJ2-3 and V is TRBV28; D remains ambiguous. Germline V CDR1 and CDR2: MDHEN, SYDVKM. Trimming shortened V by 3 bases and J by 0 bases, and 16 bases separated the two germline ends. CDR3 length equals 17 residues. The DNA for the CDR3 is TGTGCCAGCAGTTTTCCTTTCTCGGACCCTAGCACAGATACGCAGTATTTT. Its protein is CASSFPFSDPSTDTQYF.

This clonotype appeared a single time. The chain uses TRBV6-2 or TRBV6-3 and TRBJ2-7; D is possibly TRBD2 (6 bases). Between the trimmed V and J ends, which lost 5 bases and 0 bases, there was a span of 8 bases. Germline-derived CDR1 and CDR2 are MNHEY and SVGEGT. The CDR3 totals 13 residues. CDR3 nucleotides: TGTGCCAGCAGTCTGACTAGCTCCTACGAGCAGTACGTC. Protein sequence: CASSLTSSYEQYV.

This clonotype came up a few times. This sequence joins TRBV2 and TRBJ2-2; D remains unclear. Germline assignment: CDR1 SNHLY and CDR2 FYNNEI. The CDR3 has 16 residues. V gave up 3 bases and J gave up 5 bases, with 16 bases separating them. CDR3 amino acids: CASSESAGSITGELFF. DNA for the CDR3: TGTGCCAGCAGTGAGTCGGCCGGGTCGATAACCGGGGAGCTGTTTTTT.

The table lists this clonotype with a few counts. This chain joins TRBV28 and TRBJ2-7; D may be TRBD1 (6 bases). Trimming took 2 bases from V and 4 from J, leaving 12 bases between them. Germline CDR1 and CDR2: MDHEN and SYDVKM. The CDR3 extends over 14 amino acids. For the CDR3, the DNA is TGTGCCAGCAGTTTAGTAGGGGGAGAGTACGAGCAGTACTTC. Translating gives CASSLVGGEYEQYF.

The CDR3: CASSIDRGVGNQPQHF. The CDR3 coding sequence is TGTGCCAGTAGTATAGACAGGGGGGTGGGCAATCAGCCCCAGCATTTT. V usage is TRBV19 and J usage is TRBJ1-5, with 7 bases aligning to TRBD1. Germline V gene data show CDR1 as LNHDA and CDR2 as SQIVND (reference sequence). The CDR3 has 16 residues. The J segment lost 2 bases and the V segment lost 0 bases, leaving 4 bases of the junction unmatched.

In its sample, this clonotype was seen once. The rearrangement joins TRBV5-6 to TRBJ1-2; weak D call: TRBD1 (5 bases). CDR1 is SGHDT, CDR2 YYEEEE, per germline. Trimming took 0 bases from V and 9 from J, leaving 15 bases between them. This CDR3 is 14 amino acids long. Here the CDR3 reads CASSLARAAWSYTF. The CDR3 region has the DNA TGTGCCAGCAGCTTGGCCAGGGCCGCCTGGAGCTACACCTTC.

This CDR3 reads CASSTQGQANEKLFF. As DNA, the CDR3 is TGCGCCAGCAGCACTCAGGGCCAAGCTAATGAAAAACTGTTTTTT. This sequence joins TRBV5-1 and TRBJ1-4, with D perhaps TRBD1 (5 bases). Trimming removed 4 bases at V and 3 bases at J, with 13 bases between. CDR3 length equals 15 residues. Per germline, CDR1 SGHRS and CDR2 YFSETQ. The variable domain in full, with the rest retrieved from reference TRBV5-1 and TRBJ1-4, is KAGVTQTPRYLIKTRGQQVTLSCSPISGHRSVSWYQQTPGQGLQFLFEYFSETQRNKGNFPGRFSGRQFSNSRSEMNVSTLELGDSALYLCASSTQGQANEKLFFGSGTQLSVL.

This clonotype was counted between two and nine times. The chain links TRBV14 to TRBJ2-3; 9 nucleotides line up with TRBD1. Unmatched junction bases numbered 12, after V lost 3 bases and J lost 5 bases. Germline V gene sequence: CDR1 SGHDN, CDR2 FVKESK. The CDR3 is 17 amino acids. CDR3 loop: CASSQYGGTGIGDTQYF. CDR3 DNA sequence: TGTGCCAGCAGCCAGTACGGAGGGACAGGGATTGGAGATACGCAGTATTTT.

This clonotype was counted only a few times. This CDR3 is CASRTTGPGSYEQYF. CDR3 sequence (DNA): TGTGCCAGCAGAACGACAGGGCCCGGCTCCTACGAGCAGTACTTC. The chain links TRBV6-2 or TRBV6-3 to TRBJ2-7; 7 nucleotides line up with TRBD1. V shed 6 bases, J shed 0 bases, and the junction held 8 bases outside the gene matches. The CDR3 loop spans 15 amino acids. The germline gives CDR1 MNHEY, CDR2 SVGEGT.

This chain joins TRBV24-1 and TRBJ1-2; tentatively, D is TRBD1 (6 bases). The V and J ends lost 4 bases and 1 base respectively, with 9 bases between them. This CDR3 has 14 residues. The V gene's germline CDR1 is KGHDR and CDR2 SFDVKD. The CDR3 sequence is CATSEDRFNYGYTF. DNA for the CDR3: TGTGCCACCAGTGAGGACAGATTTAACTATGGCTACACCTTC.

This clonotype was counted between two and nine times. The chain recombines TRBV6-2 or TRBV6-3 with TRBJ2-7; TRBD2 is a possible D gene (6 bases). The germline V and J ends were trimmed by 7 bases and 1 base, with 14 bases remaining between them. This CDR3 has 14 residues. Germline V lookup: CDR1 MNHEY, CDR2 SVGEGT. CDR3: CASTRNSGSYEQYF. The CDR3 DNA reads TGTGCCAGCACTCGTAATAGCGGATCCTACGAGCAGTACTTC.

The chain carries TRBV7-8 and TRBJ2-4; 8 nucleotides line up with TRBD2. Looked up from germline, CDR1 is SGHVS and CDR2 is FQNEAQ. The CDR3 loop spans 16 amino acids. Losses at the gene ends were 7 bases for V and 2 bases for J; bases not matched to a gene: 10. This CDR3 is CASNSLAGGTKNIQYF. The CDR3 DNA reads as TGTGCCAGCAATAGCCTAGCGGGTGGTACCAAAAACATTCAGTACTTC.